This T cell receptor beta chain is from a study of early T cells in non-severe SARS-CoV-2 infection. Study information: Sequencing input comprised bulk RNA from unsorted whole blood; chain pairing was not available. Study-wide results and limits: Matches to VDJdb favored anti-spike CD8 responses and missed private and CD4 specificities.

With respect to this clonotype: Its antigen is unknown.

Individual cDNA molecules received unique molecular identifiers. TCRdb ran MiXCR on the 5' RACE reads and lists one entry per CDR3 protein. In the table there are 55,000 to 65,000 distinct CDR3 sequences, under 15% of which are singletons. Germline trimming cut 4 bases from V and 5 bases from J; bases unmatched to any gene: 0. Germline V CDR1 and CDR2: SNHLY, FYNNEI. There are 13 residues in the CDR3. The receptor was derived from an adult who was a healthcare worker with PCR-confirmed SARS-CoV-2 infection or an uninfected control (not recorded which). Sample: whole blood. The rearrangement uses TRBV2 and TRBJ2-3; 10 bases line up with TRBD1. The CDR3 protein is CASSGTGGDTQYF. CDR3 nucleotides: TGTGCCAGCAGTGGGACAGGGGGAGATACGCAGTATTTT.